This TCR beta chain originates from a study of T-cell reconstitution after alpha-beta-depleted transplantation in children (dated by TCRdb to 2016 to 2018). Describing the broader study: T-cell immune reconstitution after TCRalphabeta/CD19-depleted allogeneic hematopoietic cell transplantation in children was quantitatively tracked in the study by means of TCR repertoire profiling. Findings and caveats that apply to the study as a whole: In some patients, the high TCRbeta diversity seen at day 60 was put down to recipient T cells and intrathymic progenitors that had survived conditioning. The apparently early recovery of alphabetaT-cell counts about two months after transplant reportedly depended on only several hundred rapidly expanded clones that came from non-depleted graft cells. Over subsequent months, a decline in hyperexpanded clone frequencies was noted, and after one year, T-cell counts and TCRbeta diversity were mostly ascribed to newly produced T cells.

The sample's treatment or condition label, in plain terms: allogeneic hematopoietic cell transplantation with graft depleted of TCRalphabeta T cells and CD19 B cells. The children who served as transplant recipients had been given grafts of TCRalphabeta/CD19-depleted allogeneic hematopoietic cells. This clonotype was recorded many times. Its antigen is not yet known. Base-call qualities are not available, and no considerably larger clone is one nucleotide away. The germline V gene encodes CDR1 DFQATT and CDR2 SNEGSKA (reference sequence). The V and J ends are trimmed by 4 bases and 2 bases, leaving 8 bases between them. From its cysteine to its phenylalanine, the CDR3 spans 12 amino acids. Solely the CDR3 DNA is kept, with 36 bases framed from the first base. Receptor amplification or capture employed PCR. The sequencer was an Illumina HiSeq 2500. Molecular barcoding was employed in the preparation of TCR libraries, with unique molecular identifiers being used to normalize TCRbeta repertoire quantification. TCRdb reprocessed the public reads (quality trimming at Q25 with fastp, clone calling with MiXCR) and kept in-frame beta chains. Every CDR3 protein is listed once, alongside the most common genes and DNA of its rows. The sample records 200,000 to 250,000 distinct CDR3 sequences, roughly 8.2% of which are singletons. Approximately 6% of the sample lies in the top ten.

The chain joins TRBV20-1 to TRBJ2-5, with TRBD1 perhaps the D gene, on 6 matching bases. This specimen consisted of PBMCs, mostly from graft donor cells, obtained 180 days after TCRalphabeta/CD19-depleted stem cell transplant. The clonotype originates from a male patient between 5 and 17 years old who had a stem cell transplant for acute lymphoblastic leukemia, so the T cells may come from the graft donor. The CDR3 region: CSATDRQETQYF. The nucleotide sequence is given as TGCAGTGCTACAGACAGGCAAGAGACCCAGTACTTC.